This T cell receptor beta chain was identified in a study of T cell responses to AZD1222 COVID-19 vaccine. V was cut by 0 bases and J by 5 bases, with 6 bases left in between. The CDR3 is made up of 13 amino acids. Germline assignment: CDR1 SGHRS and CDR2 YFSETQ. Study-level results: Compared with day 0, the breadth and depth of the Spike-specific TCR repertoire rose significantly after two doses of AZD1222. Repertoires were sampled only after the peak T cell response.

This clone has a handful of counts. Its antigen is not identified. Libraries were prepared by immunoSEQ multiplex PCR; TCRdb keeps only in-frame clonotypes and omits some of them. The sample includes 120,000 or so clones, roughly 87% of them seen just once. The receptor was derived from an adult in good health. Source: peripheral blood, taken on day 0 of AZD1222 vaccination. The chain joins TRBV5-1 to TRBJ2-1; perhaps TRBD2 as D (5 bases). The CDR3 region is CASSLVLDNEQFF. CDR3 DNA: TGCGCCAGCAGCTTGGTACTAGACAATGAGCAGTTCTTC.